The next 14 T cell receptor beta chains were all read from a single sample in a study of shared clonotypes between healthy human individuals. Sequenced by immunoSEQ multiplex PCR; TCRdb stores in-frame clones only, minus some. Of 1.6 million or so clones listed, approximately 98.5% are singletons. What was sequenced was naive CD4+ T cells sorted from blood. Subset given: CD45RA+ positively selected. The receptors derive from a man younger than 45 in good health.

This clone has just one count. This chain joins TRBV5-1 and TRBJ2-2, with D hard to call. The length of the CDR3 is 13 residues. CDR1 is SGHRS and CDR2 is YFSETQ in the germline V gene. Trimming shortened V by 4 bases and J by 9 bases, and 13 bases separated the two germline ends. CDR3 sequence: CASSPVSSRELFF. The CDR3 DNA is TGCGCCAGCAGCCCCGTGTCCTCCCGGGAGCTGTTTTTT.

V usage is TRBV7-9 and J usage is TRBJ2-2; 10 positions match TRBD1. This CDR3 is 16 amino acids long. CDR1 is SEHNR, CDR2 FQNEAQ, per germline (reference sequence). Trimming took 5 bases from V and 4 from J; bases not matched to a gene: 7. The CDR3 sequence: CASSNRDRGGTGELFF. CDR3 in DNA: TGTGCCAGCAGCAACAGGGACAGGGGCGGCACCGGGGAGCTGTTTTTT. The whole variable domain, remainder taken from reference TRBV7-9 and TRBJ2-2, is DTGVSQNPRHKITKRGQNVTFRCDPISEHNRLYWYRQTLGQGPEFLTYFQNEAQLEKSRLLSDRFSAERPKGSFSTLEIQRTEQGDSAMYLCASSNRDRGGTGELFFGEGSRLTVL.

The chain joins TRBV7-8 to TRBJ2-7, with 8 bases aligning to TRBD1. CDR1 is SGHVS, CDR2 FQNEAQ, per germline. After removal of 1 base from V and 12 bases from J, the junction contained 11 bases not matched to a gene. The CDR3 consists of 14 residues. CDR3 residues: CASSLGQGAGGPYF. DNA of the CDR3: TGTGCCAGCAGCTTAGGTCAGGGGGCAGGCGGGCCGTACTTC.

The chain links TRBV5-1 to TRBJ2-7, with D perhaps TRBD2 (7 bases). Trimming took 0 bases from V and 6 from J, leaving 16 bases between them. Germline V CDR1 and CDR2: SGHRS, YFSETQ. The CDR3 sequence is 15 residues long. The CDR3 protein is CASSLASGGAGEQYF. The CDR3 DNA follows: TGCGCCAGCAGCTTGGCCTCTGGGGGGGCTGGCGAGCAGTACTTC.

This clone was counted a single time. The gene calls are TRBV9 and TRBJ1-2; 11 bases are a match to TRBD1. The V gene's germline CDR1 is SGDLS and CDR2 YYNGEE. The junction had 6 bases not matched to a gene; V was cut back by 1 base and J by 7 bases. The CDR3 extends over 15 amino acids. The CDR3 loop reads CASSVPGQGAGGYTF. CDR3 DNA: TGTGCCAGCAGCGTACCCGGACAGGGGGCAGGTGGCTACACCTTC.

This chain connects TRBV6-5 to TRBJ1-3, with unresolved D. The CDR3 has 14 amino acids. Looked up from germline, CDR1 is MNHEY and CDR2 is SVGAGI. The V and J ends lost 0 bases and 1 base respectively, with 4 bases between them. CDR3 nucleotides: TGTGCCAGCAGTTACTCCCATTCTGGAAACACCATATATTTT. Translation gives CASSYSHSGNTIYF.

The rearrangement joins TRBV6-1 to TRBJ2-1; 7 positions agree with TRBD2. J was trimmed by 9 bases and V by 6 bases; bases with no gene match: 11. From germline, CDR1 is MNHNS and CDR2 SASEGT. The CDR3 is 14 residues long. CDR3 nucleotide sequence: TGTGCCAGCAGCGCGGGAGTCTTGTTCAGTGAGCAGTTCTTC. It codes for CASSAGVLFSEQFF.

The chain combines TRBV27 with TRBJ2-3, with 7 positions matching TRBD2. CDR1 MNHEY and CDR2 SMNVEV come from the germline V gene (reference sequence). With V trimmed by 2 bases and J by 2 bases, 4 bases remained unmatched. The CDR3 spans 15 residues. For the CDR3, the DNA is TGTGCCAGCAGTTTACTCGGGGGGTTCACAGATACGCAGTATTTT. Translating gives CASSLLGGFTDTQYF.

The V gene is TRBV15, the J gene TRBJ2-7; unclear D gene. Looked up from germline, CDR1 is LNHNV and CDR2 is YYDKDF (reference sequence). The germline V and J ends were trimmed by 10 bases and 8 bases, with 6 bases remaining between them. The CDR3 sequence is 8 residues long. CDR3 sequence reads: CANRKQYF. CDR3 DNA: TGTGCCAACCGAAAGCAGTACTTC.

In DNA, the CDR3 is TGTGCCAGCACCGGCCCCTTAAACTATGGCTACACCTTC. Amino acid sequence: CASTGPLNYGYTF. The chain combines TRBV5-4 with TRBJ1-2, with no clear D. The CDR3 is made up of 13 amino acids. Between the trimmed V and J ends, which lost 6 bases and 2 bases, there was a span of 11 bases. CDR1 SGHNT and CDR2 YYREEE come from the germline V gene (reference sequence).

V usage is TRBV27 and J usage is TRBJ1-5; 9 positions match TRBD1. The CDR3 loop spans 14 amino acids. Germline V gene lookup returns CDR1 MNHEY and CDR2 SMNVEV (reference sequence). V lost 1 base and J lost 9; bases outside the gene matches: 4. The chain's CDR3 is CASSLLTGGLPQHF. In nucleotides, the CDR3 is TGTGCCAGCAGTTTATTAACAGGGGGCTTGCCCCAGCATTTT.

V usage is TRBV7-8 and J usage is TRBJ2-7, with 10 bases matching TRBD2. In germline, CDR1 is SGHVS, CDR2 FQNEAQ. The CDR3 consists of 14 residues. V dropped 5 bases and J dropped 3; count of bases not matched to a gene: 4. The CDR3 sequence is CASSKLAGNYEQYF. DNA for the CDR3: TGTGCCAGCAGCAAACTAGCGGGGAACTACGAGCAGTACTTC.

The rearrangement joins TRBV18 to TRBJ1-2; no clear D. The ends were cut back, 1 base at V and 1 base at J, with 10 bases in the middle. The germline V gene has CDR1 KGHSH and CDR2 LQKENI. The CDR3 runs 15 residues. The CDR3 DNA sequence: TGTGCCAGCTCACCACTCCACACGATTAACTATGGCTACACCTTC. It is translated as CASSPLHTINYGYTF.

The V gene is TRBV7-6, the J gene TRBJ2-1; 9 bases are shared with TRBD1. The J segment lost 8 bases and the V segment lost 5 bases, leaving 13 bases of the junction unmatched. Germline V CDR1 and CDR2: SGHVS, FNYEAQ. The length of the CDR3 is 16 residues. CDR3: CASSEEPGQGGYEQFF. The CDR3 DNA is TGTGCCAGCAGCGAAGAGCCGGGACAGGGTGGATATGAGCAGTTCTTC. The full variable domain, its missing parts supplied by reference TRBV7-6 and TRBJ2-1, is GAGVSQSPRYKVTKRGQDVALRCDPISGHVSLYWYRQALGQGPEFLTYFNYEAQQDKSGLPNDRFSAERPEGSISTLTIQRTEQRDSAMYRCASSEEPGQGGYEQFFGPGTRLTVL.